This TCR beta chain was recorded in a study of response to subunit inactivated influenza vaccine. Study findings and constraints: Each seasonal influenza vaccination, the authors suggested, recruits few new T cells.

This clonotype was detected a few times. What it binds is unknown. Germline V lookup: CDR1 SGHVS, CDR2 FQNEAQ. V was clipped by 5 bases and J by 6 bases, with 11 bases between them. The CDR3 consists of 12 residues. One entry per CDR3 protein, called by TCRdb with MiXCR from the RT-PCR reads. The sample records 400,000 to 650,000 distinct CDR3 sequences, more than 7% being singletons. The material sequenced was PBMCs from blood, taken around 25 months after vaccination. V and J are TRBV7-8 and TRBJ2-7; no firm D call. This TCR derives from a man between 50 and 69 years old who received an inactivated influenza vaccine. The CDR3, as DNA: TGTGCCAGCAGCGGGGTGGCTGGCGAGCAGTACTTC. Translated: CASSGVAGEQYF.